This T cell receptor beta chain is drawn from a study of human T cells and chemical hapten exposure. The overall study: 2% DPC applied to a 2 cm by 2 cm arm area sensitized donors. During the roughly 25-week study period, patients had diphenylcyclopropenone applied to the scalp every week.

Overall study findings and caveats: The presence of alopecia in the donors means their immune response may differ from healthy people's. Large CDR3 similarity clusters arose significantly more often from expanded TCRs than from controls.

Specified time point: patch test 2, 6 weeks after DPC sensitization. Specified treatment: therapeutic diphenylcyclopropenone sensitization with weekly scalp DPC. The CDR3 extends over 11 amino acids. CDR1 SGHAT and CDR2 FQNNGV come from the germline V gene. V lost 0 bases and J 11 bases, leaving 8 bases between the germline ends. About this clonotype: Its antigen is unknown.

TCRdb re-called the RACE reads through MiXCR, storing one row per CDR3 protein. Counted here are some 100,000 distinct CDR3 sequences, approximately 8.6% occurring once; the ten biggest clones make up 2% to 2.5%. This sequence originates from a woman between 40 and 55 years old with alopecia areata. Some clones in this sample may be carry-over from other donors' samples. The chain couples TRBV11-2 to TRBJ2-7; possible D gene TRBD2, 5 bases. The specimen comprised whole blood, sampled in connection with sensitization to the hapten diphenylcyclopropenone (DPC). As DNA, the CDR3 is TGTGCCAGCAGCTTAGATAAGGGAGAGTACTTC. This codes for CASSLDKGEYF.